This T cell receptor (beta chain) was found in a study of beta chain features in type 1 diabetes (dated 2018 in TCRdb). Study-wide context: Mean age, gender distribution, total cell number and subset yield did not differ between patients and healthy donors. Whereas all 30 or so donors provided naive and central memory subsets, regulatory and stem cell-like memory subsets were isolated from just 8 patients and about eight healthy donors. In the study, recently diagnosed type 1 diabetes patients and matched healthy donors were compared on the TCRB repertoires of their sorted circulating CD4+ T cell subsets. A total of 90 million to 120 million sorted cells were examined across all samples, and a strong correlation was observed between cell number per subset and RNA yield.

The entire isolated RNA was reverse transcribed using the High Capacity cDNA Reverse Transcription Kit, and thus expressed TCRB transcripts were sequenced. Deep immunoSEQ sequencing was performed on naive, central memory and regulatory T cell samples, with an average of about 3.57 million total reads per sample. Sorted cells were lysed in RLT buffer and RNA was extracted with DNase-treated RNeasy Micro or Mini kits, depending on cell number. Each cell subset was processed on its own to prevent cross-contamination, while patient and healthy donor samples were processed together. The immunoSEQ multiplex PCR was used to amplify TCRB sequences from cDNA, generating 87-bp fragments that spanned the CDR3 region. The amplicons were sequenced using the Illumina HiSeq platform. In the paper's pipeline: Synthetic template baselines were used to correct PCR bias computationally, reads within Hamming distance 2 were collapsed together, and singletons that could not be merged were discarded. By aligning reads against IMGT, V, D and J genes, CDR3 length, and insertions or deletions at six rearrangement sites were assigned. Within each subset, clonotype counts were normalized to sorted cell number, after which true diversity and Gini coefficients were computed with the tcR R package. The overlap coefficient, calculated on TCRB nucleotide sequences, was used to measure repertoire sharing. Out-of-frame TCRB sequences from naive cells were analyzed to stand in for the pre-selection repertoire. TCRdb limited this immuneACCESS table to in-frame rearrangements with V and J called. A share of clones is missing; checked studies link under half to unresolved V genes, and the rest is unexplained. The V and J calls and clone size come from that table; D and trimming were worked out from the DNA. Within this sample are a few hundred thousand clones, with roughly 15% of them counted one time only. The ten most abundant clones make up about 0.02% of the sample.

Turning to this clone: There is no known antigen for this receptor. Base qualities are not recorded, but no much larger clone differs from it by a single base.

What the work shows at the level of the full study, not this receptor alone: A moderate but significant shortening of TCRB CDR3 length was observed in type 1 diabetes patients in all four CD4+ subsets. Only small numbers of individuals were included in the HLA sub-analyses, which left unresolved whether HLA type had any influence on TCRB rearrangement. Fewer insertions and more nucleotide deletions at VDJ recombination sites were observed in patients with type 1 diabetes, implying thymic rearrangement abnormalities. PCR might favor shorter templates, but patient and control samples were amplified and corrected together, so any skew would affect both groups equally. Naive, central memory and regulatory TCRB repertoires appeared more similar among patients than among healthy donors. Because cDNA was sequenced instead of genomic DNA, highly expressing activated cells could be over-represented, though the groups showed no difference in activation or CD3 levels.

A single peripheral blood draw of about 116 mL on average was collected from each donor into heparinised tubes. A BD FACSAria II was used to sort naive, central memory, regulatory and stem cell-like memory CD4+ T cells with a panel that included CD45RO, CCR7, CD25, CD127, CD95 and CD27. A purity above 98% was achieved for all sorted populations. PBMCs were isolated immediately by Lymphoprep density gradient centrifugation and stained directly without culture. To minimize batch effects, samples were stained and sorted in pairs, one healthy donor with one patient per experiment. CDR1 and CDR2 (GTSNPN, SVGIG) derive from the germline V gene (reference sequence). From its cysteine to its phenylalanine, the CDR3 spans 15 amino acids. The entry retains the CDR3 DNA only, 45 bases that are in frame from base 1. V was cut back by 2 bases and J by 0 bases, leaving a gap of 11 bases between them.

The chain employs TRBV30 and TRBJ1-5; the D gene is not confidently resolved. This TCR was recovered from a young woman in good health. The sequenced sample was naive CD4+ T cells from blood. What this sample's cell subset or site label stands for: true naive CD4+ T cells. The DNA sequence is given as TGTGCCTGGAGTCCCGGGGTCAATAGCAATCAGCCCCAGCATTTT. This translates into CAWSPGVNSNQPQHF.